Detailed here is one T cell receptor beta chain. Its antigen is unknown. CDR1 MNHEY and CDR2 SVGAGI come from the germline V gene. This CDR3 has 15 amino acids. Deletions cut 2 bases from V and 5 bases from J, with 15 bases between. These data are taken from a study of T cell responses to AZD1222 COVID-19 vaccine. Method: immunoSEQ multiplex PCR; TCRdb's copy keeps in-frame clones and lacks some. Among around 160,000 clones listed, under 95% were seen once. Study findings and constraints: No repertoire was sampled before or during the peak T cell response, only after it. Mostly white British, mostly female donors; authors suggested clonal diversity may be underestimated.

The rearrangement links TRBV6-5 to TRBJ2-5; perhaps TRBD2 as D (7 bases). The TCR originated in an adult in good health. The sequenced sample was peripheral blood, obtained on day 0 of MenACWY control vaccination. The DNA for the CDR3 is TGTGCCAGCAGTTACCCGGGGGGCGCAGGGGAGACCCAGTACTTC. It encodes CASSYPGGAGETQYF.